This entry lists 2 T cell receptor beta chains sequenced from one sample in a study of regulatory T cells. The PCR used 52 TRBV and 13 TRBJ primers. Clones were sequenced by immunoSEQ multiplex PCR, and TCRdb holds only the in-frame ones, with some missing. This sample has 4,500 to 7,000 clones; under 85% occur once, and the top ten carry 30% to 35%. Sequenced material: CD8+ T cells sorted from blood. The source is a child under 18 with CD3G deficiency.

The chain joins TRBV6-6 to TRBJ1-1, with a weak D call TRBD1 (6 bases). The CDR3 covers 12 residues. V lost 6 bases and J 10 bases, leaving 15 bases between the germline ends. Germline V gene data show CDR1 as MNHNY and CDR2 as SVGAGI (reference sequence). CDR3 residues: CASSQYGGPAFF. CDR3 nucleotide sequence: TGTGCCAGCAGCCAGTACGGGGGGCCAGCTTTCTTT.

CDR3 in DNA: TGTGCCAGCAGTGACATTTACGAGCAGTACTTC. Amino acid sequence: CASSDIYEQYF. The V gene is TRBV6-1, the J gene TRBJ2-5; D uncertain. The J call may be in error: the DNA end matches TRBJ2-7 better. The CDR3 length is 11 residues. CDR1 and CDR2 from the germline V gene are MNHNS and SASEGT.